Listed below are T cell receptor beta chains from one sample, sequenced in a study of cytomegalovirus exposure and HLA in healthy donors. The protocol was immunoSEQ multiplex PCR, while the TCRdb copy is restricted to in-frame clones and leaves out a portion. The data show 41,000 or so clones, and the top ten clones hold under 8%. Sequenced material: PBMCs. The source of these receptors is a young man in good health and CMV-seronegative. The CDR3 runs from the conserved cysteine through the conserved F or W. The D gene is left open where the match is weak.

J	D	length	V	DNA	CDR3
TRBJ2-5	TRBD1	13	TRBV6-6	TGTGCCGGCCGGGACAGGGCACAAGAGACCCAGTACTTC	CAGRDRAQETQYF
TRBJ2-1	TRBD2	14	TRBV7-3	TGTGCCAGCAGCCTAGCGGGGGGGCCCAATGAGCAGTTCTTC	CASSLAGGPNEQFF
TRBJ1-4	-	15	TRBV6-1	TGTGCCAGCACCCTTGGCGGCTCGGTTAATGAAAAACTGTTTTTT	CASTLGGSVNEKLFF
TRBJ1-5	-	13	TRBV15	TGTGCCACCAGCCGACCAGGGGAGCAGCCCCAGCATTTT	CATSRPGEQPQHF
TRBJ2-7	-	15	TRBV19	TGTGCCAGTAGGAAGGGACTTGCCGAATCCTACGAGCAGTACTTC	CASRKGLAESYEQYF
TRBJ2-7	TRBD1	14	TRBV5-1	TGCGCCAGCAACGACAGGGGTGGCACCTACGAGCAGTACTTC	CASNDRGGTYEQYF
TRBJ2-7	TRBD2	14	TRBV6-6	TGTGCCAGCAGGGGTGGGACTAGCCCCCGGGAGCAGTACTTC	CASRGGTSPREQYF
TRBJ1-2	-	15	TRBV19	TGTGCCAGTAGTATAGATCCTACGGGTGATTCGGGCTACACCTTC	CASSIDPTGDSGYTF
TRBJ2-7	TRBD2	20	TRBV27	TGTGCCAGCTCGTCGGGACTAGCGGGAGAGCGTAACTATGGTCGGGGTGAGCAGTACTTC	CASSSGLAGERNYGRGEQYF
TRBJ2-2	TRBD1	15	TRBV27	TGTGCCAGCAGTGACCGGGACAGGGATACCGGGGAGCTGTTTTTT	CASSDRDRDTGELFF
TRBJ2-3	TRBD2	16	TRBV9	TGTGCCAGCAGCAGACGAGGTAGCGGGGGCACAGATACGCAGTATTTT	CASSRRGSGGTDTQYF
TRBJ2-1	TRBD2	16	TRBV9	TGTGCCAGCAGCGTAGCTGGTTGGAGTAGCGGGGGGGATCAGTTCTTC	CASSVAGWSSGGDQFF
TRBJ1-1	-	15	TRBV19	TGTGCCAGTAGTAGCCGCGCCGCACTGAACACTGAAGCTTTCTTT	CASSSRAALNTEAFF
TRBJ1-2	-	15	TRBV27	TGTGCCAGCAGTTTAGGACAGCGCCCGATCTATGGCTACACCTTC	CASSLGQRPIYGYTF
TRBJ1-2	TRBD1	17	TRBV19	TGTGCCAGTAGTATATCAGTTTGGGACAGGGGGAGCAATGGCTACACCTTC	CASSISVWDRGSNGYTF
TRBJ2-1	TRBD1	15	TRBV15	TGTGCCACCAGCAGAGATCCGGCAGGGGGTAATGAGCAGTTCTTC	CATSRDPAGGNEQFF
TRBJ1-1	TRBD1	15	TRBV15	TGTGCCACCAGCGGCCTTTTGACAGGGTGGACTGAAGCTTTCTTT	CATSGLLTGWTEAFF
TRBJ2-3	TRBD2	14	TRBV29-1	TGCAGCGCCTTACTAGCGGGGTACACAGATACGCAGTATTTT	CSALLAGYTDTQYF
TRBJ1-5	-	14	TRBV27	TGTGCCAGCAGTTTATCAGGGGTGAATCAGCCCCAGCATTTT	CASSLSGVNQPQHF
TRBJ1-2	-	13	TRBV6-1	TGTGCCAGCAAAGAAAGTGGGGCACTCGGCTACACCTTC	CASKESGALGYTF
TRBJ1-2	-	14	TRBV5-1	TGCGCCAGCAGCTTGTCAGGAATTAACTATGGCTACACCTTC	CASSLSGINYGYTF
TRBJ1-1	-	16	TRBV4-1	TGCGCCAGCAGCCAATATTCCAGGGGAGCGAACACTGAAGCTTTCTTT	CASSQYSRGANTEAFF
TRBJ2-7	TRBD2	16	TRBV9	TGTGCCAGCAGCGTAGCTTCGGCGGGGGAACCCTACGAGCAGTACTTC	CASSVASAGEPYEQYF
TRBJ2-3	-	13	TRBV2	TGTGCCAGCAGTGGACAGATCACAGATACGCAGTATTTT	CASSGQITDTQYF
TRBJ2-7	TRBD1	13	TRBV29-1	TGCAGCGTTTGGACAGGTGGTACCTACGAGCAGTACTTC	CSVWTGGTYEQYF
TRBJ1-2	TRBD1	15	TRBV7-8	TGTGCCAGCAGCTTAGAGCCGGGACAGAGCTATGGCTACACCTTC	CASSLEPGQSYGYTF
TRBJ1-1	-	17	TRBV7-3	TGTGCCAGCAGCCCTAGTGGGTCATTACTAGGGAACACTGAAGCTTTCTTT	CASSPSGSLLGNTEAFF
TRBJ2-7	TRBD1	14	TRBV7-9	TGTGCCAGCAGCTCCGGGACAGGGATATACGAGCAGTACTTC	CASSSGTGIYEQYF
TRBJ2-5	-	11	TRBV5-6	TGTGCCAGAAGCTTTCGAGAGACCCAGTACTTC	CARSFRETQYF
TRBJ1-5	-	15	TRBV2	TGTGCCAGCAGTGATCCAACCAGGGCTGGGCAGCCCCAGCATTTT	CASSDPTRAGQPQHF
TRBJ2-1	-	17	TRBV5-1	TGCGCCAGCAGCTTGGGAGGAAGTAAGAACTCCGACAATGAGCAGTTCTTC	CASSLGGSKNSDNEQFF
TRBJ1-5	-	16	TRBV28	TGTGCCAGCAGTGCCCCGGGAGGGAGCCTTAATCAGCCCCAGCATTTT	CASSAPGGSLNQPQHF
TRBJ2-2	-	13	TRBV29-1	TGCAGCGTGGATACAGGGAGCACCGGGGAGCTGTTTTTT	CSVDTGSTGELFF
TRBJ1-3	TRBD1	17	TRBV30	TGTGCCTGGAGTGTCGTCAACACAGGGGCGCCGGGAAACACCATATATTTT	CAWSVVNTGAPGNTIYF
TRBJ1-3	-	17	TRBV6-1	TGTGCCAGCAGTGTCCGTCAGCGGGGACTTTGGGGAAACACCATATATTTT	CASSVRQRGLWGNTIYF
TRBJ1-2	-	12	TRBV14	TGTGCCAGCAGCCAAGCAGGGTTCGGCTACACCTTC	CASSQAGFGYTF
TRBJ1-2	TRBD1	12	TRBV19	TGTGCCAGTAGATGGGACAGCTATGGCTACACCTTC	CASRWDSYGYTF
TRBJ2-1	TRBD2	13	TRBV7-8	TGTGCCAGCAGCCCCCCCGCAAGCGGGAGTCAGTTCTTC	CASSPPASGSQFF
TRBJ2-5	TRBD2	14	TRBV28	TGTGCCAGCAGTTTCACGGGGGGGCGAGAGACCCAGTACTTC	CASSFTGGRETQYF
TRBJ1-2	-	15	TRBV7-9	TGTGCCAGCAGCTTAGCTGTGGGCACTCCCGGCGGCTACACCTTC	CASSLAVGTPGGYTF
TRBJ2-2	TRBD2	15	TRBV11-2	TGTGCCAGCAGCTTAGCGGGGGGGTCCACCGGGGAGCTGTTTTTT	CASSLAGGSTGELFF
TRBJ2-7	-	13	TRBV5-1	TGCGCCAGCAGCGACAGCACTTCCTACGAGCAGTACTTC	CASSDSTSYEQYF
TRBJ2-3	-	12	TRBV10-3	TGTGCCATCAGAGGAGCAACAGATACGCAGTATTTT	CAIRGATDTQYF
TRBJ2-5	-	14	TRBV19	TGTGCCAGTAGTGGCACAGGGAATAGTGGGACCCAGTACTTC	CASSGTGNSGTQYF
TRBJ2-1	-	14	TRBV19	TGTGCCAGTAGTATAGGCGAGATCTACAATGAGCAGTTCTTC	CASSIGEIYNEQFF
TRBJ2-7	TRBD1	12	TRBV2	TGTGCCAGCAGAGGACAGGCCTACGAGCAGTACTTC	CASRGQAYEQYF
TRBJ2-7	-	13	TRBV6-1	TGTGCCAGCAGTGAATACTCCAGGCCCGAGCAGTACTTC	CASSEYSRPEQYF
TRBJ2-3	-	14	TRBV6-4	TGTGCCAGCAGTGACGTCGGGAGCACAGATACGCAGTATTTT	CASSDVGSTDTQYF